The 10 T cell receptor beta chains below were found in one sample sequenced in a study of cytomegalovirus exposure and HLA in healthy donors. PCR used 60 Vbeta primers and 13 Jbeta primers. The protocol was immunoSEQ multiplex PCR, while the TCRdb copy is restricted to in-frame clones and leaves out a portion. The repertoire holds approximately 140,000 clones, with under 80% as singletons. Sequenced sample: PBMCs. The receptors here all came from a woman in her forties or fifties in good health and CMV-seropositive.

This clone has just one count. V gene TRBV5-1 combines with J gene TRBJ2-5; weak D call: TRBD2 (6 bases). CDR3 length: 13 amino acids. Germline lookup yields CDR1 SGHRS and CDR2 YFSETQ. The V and J ends lost 0 bases and 5 bases respectively, with 8 bases between them. CDR3 loop: CASSLGGEETQYF. The DNA of the CDR3 is TGCGCCAGCAGCTTGGGGGGGGAGGAGACCCAGTACTTC.

V usage is TRBV6-5 and J usage is TRBJ2-1; weak D call: TRBD2 (6 bases). Per the germline V gene, CDR1 is MNHEY and CDR2 is SVGAGI. This CDR3 region has 15 residues. The V end lost 5 bases, the J end lost 9 bases, and 20 bases lay between the germline ends. This CDR3 reads CASSTGLKTYAEQFF. The CDR3 DNA reads as TGTGCCAGCAGTACGGGACTGAAAACCTACGCTGAGCAGTTCTTC.

The chain recombines TRBV5-6 with TRBJ2-7; perhaps TRBD2 as D (6 bases). V was shortened by 3 bases and J by 0 bases, with 7 bases between the two germline ends. The germline V gene has CDR1 SGHDT and CDR2 YYEEEE. The CDR3 consists of 13 residues. In nucleotides, the CDR3 is TGTGCCAGCAGCTCCGGGAGCTCCTACGAGCAGTACTTC. This sequence encodes CASSSGSSYEQYF. The full variable domain, in which reference TRBV5-6 and TRBJ2-7 provide the parts outside the CDR3, is DAGVTQSPTHLIKTRGQQVTLRCSPKSGHDTVSWYQQALGQGPQFIFQYYEEEERQRGNFPDRFSGHQFPNYSSELNVNALLLGDSALYLCASSSGSSYEQYFGPGTRLTVT.

V usage is TRBV25-1 and J usage is TRBJ2-3; 8 bases agree with TRBD1. There are 16 residues in the CDR3. Germline V CDR1 and CDR2: MGHDK, SYGVNS. J gave up 3 bases and V 5 bases, and 10 bases lay outside the gene matches. CDR3 sequence (DNA): TGTGCCAGCAGTCCGCGACAGGGGTTGGTTACAGATACGCAGTATTTT. Its protein product is CASSPRQGLVTDTQYF.

The J gene is TRBJ2-7, the V gene TRBV7-9; D is undetermined. The CDR3 is made up of 12 amino acids. Trimming took 6 bases from V and 2 from J, leaving 8 bases between them. Germline CDR1 SEHNR, CDR2 FQNEAQ (reference sequence). In nucleotides, the CDR3 is TGTGCCAGCAGTCGAGCAACCTACGAGCAGTACTTC. It codes for CASSRATYEQYF.

The V and J genes are TRBV5-1 and TRBJ2-3; D is uncertain. Germline CDR1 and CDR2: SGHRS and YFSETQ. CDR3 length: 14 amino acids. Trimming pared 0 bases from V and 2 bases from J, leaving 7 bases between. CDR3 amino acids: CASSLDADTDTQYF. For the CDR3, the DNA is TGCGCCAGCAGCTTGGACGCGGACACAGATACGCAGTATTTT. The variable domain in full, completed from reference TRBV5-1 and TRBJ2-3, reads KAGVTQTPRYLIKTRGQQVTLSCSPISGHRSVSWYQQTPGQGLQFLFEYFSETQRNKGNFPGRFSGRQFSNSRSEMNVSTLELGDSALYLCASSLDADTDTQYFGPGTRLTVL.

In its sample, this clone was seen a few times. The chain couples TRBV7-9 to TRBJ2-2; a possible D gene is TRBD2 (6 bases). CDR3 length: 13 residues. Germline CDR1 is SEHNR and CDR2 is FQNEAQ (reference sequence). Trimming took 6 bases from V and 6 from J, leaving 11 bases between them. DNA for the CDR3: TGTGCCAGCAGGGGAGGTTCCGCCGGGGAGCTGTTTTTT. Amino acids: CASRGGSAGELFF.

The chain recombines TRBV27 with TRBJ2-7; D is ambiguous. CDR1 MNHEY and CDR2 SMNVEV come from the germline V gene (reference sequence). V lost 2 bases to trimming and J lost 3 bases, with 8 bases between them. This CDR3 is 13 amino acids long. The CDR3 sequence: CASSLVQSYEQYF. The CDR3 bases are TGTGCCAGCAGTTTAGTACAGAGCTACGAGCAGTACTTC.

The gene calls are TRBV9 and TRBJ1-2, with TRBD1 identical over 7 bases. After removal of 6 bases from V and 7 bases from J, the junction contained 24 bases not matched to a gene. In germline, CDR1 is SGDLS, CDR2 YYNGEE. The CDR3 has 18 residues. In nucleotides, the CDR3 is TGTGCCAGCACCACCGATGACCGGGACAGATCCACTAAGGGTGGCTACACCTTC. Its protein is CASTTDDRDRSTKGGYTF.

The CDR3 loop is CASSPMTGGTYNEQFF. The CDR3 DNA sequence: TGTGCCAGCTCACCAATGACAGGGGGCACCTACAATGAGCAGTTCTTC. The genes are TRBV18 and TRBJ2-1, with 10 positions matching TRBD1. The CDR3 is 16 amino acids. Trimming took 2 bases from V and 2 from J; bases not matched to a gene: 3. Germline assignment: CDR1 KGHSH and CDR2 LQKENI.